This T cell receptor (beta chain) was retrieved from a study of T-cell reconstitution after alpha-beta-depleted transplantation in children. Findings of the study overall: High day-60 TCRbeta diversity in some patients came from surviving recipient T cells and thymic progenitors. T-cell numbers and diversity, one year after transplant, stemmed largely from T cells that were newly produced. By about two months after transplant, alpha-beta T cells reportedly arose from several hundred graft clones that had expanded.

In this sample, this clonotype turned up a few times. Its antigen is unidentified. Unique molecular identifiers were incorporated when the TCRbeta library was constructed. MiXCR, applied by TCRdb to the PCR reads, yields one record per CDR3 protein. The table lists about 250,000 distinct CDR3 sequences, roughly 25% of them singletons. This TCR came from a female patient aged 2 to 10 who had a stem cell transplant for congenital amegakaryocytic thrombocytopenia, so the T cells may come from the graft donor. Sequenced here: PBMCs, mostly from graft donor cells, sampled 360 days after TCRalphabeta/CD19-depleted stem cell transplant.

The CDR3: CASRPPAADSYEQYF. CDR3 DNA: TGCGCCAGCAGGCCACCGGCCGCCGACTCCTACGAGCAGTACTTC. This chain connects TRBV5-1 to TRBJ2-7; D call uncertain. V was clipped by 5 bases and J by 0 bases, with 15 bases between them. In germline, CDR1 is SGHRS, CDR2 YFSETQ. The CDR3 has 15 residues.